The entry below gives a single T cell receptor beta chain sequence along with its context. CDR1 SQVTM and CDR2 ANQGSEA come from the germline V gene. CDR3 length: 13 amino acids. The data are from a study of shared clonotypes between healthy human individuals. This table comes from immunoSEQ multiplex PCR, and its TCRdb copy is limited to in-frame clones, with some not included. This table holds over a million clones, approximately 80% found once. The receptor was isolated from a man younger than 35 in good health. Some clones in this sample may be carry-over from other donors' samples. The sequencing sample was made of memory CD4+ T cells from PBMCs. The subset here: CD45RA-negative fraction. The genes are TRBV29-1 and TRBJ2-5; no definite D call. The J call may be in error: the DNA end matches TRBJ2-7 better. The CDR3 nucleotides read TGCAGCGTTTCCCACGGGCAGACCTACGAGCAGTACTTC. Amino acid sequence: CSVSHGQTYEQYF.